This TCR beta chain was sequenced for a study of graft-versus-host responses after intestinal transplantation. Study results and limitations: Some GvH clones were seen earlier in gut or blood, suggesting intestinal origin.

This clone qualifies as medium-sized. Responders labeled with CFSE (approximately 200,000) were plated with approximately 200,000 irradiated, violet-dye-labeled stimulators. Post-reaction sorting isolated proliferating CFSE-low CD3+CD4+ and CD3+CD8+ responders. Only in-frame clones appear in the TCRdb table, and some are missing; sequencing was by immunoSEQ multiplex PCR. The sample lists over 8,500 clones; around 26% were seen once. The sequence was obtained from a human patient who received an intestinal transplant. Specimen: alloreactive CD8+ T cells from a mixed lymphocyte reaction culture, collected before intestinal transplant. Subset indicated: CFSE-low proliferating T cells sorted from roughly six-day pre-transplant mixed lymphocyte reaction (GvH or HvG direction).

The CDR3 sequence is CASSLTTRGQGYGYTF. The CDR3 DNA follows: TGTGCCAGCAGCCTGACGACCCGGGGACAGGGGTATGGCTACACCTTC. This chain connects TRBV9 to TRBJ1-2; 10 bases line up with TRBD1. The CDR3 contains 16 residues. With 4 bases clipped from V and 5 bases from J, the junction kept 11 bases outside the gene matches. Germline CDR1 and CDR2: SGDLS and YYNGEE.